This T cell receptor beta chain was documented in a study of technical replicates of blood from a handful of donors. V was clipped by 1 base and J by 5 bases; unmatched bases: 6. CDR3 length: 16 amino acids. Germline-derived CDR1 and CDR2 are MNHEY and SVGAGI. Sequencing used immunoSEQ multiplex PCR; TCRdb keeps in-frame clones, though not all of them. The table records roughly 14,000 clones, around four fifths of them present only once. The material sequenced was PBMCs. The chain carries TRBV6-5 and TRBJ1-2, with 11 bases aligning to TRBD1. The sequence was obtained from a human donor in good health. CDR3 sequence reads: CASSYFRTGGGYGYTF. CDR3 DNA: TGTGCCAGCAGTTACTTCAGGACAGGGGGCGGGTATGGCTACACCTTC.